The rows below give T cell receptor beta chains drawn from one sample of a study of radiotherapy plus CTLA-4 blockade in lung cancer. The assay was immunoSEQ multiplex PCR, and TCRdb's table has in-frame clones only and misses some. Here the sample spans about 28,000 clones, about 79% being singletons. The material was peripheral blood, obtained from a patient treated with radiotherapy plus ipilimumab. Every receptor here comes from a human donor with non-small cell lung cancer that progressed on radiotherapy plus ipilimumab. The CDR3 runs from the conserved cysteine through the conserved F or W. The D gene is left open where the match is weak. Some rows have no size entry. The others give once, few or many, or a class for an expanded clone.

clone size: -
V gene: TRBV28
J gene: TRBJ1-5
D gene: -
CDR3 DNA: TGTGCCAGCAGTTTAGTAGGGCTCTTACAGCCCCAGCATTTT
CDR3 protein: CASSLVGLLQPQHF

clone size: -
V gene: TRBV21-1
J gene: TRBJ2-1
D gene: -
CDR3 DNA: TGTGCCAGCAGCAAAACCCCCCTAGGGACTAGCGGGTATAGCTCCTACAATGAGCAGTTCTTC
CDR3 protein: CASSKTPLGTSGYSSYNEQFF

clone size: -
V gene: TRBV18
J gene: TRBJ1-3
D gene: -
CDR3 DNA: TGTGCCAGCTCACCAAAAAGGGGTCCCTCTGGAAACACCATATATTTT
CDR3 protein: CASSPKRGPSGNTIYF

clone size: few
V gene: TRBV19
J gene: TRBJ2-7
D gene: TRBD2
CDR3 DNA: TGTGCCAGTAGTATCCGAGCGGGAGTATTGGACGAGCAGTACTTC
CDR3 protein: CASSIRAGVLDEQYF

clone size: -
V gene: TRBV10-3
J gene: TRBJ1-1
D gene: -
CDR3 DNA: TGTGCCATCAGTGAGCCGCGGGCAGCCAACACTGAAGCTTTCTTT
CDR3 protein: CAISEPRAANTEAFF

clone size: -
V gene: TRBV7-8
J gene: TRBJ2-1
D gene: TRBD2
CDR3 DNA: TGTGCCAGCAGCTTAGGGGTATTGGGACTAGCGAACAATGAGCAGTTCTTC
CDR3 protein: CASSLGVLGLANNEQFF

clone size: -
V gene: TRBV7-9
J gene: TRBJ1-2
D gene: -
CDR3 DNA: TGTGCCAGCAGCTTAGAAGAAGGCCCCTCTTATGGCTACACCTTC
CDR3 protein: CASSLEEGPSYGYTF

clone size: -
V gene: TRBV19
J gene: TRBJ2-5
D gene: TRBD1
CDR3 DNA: TGTGCCAGTACTCCCCACGGAGGGGACAGGGGGTACCAAGAGACCCAGTACTTC
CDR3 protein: CASTPHGGDRGYQETQYF

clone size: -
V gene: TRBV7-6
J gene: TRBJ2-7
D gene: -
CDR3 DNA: TGTGCCAGCAGCTTAGCGGACCACGAGCAGTACTTC
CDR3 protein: CASSLADHEQYF

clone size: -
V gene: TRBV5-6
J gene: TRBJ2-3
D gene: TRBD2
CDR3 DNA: TGTGCCAGCAGCCCCGGGACTAGCGGGACAGATACGCAGTATTTT
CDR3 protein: CASSPGTSGTDTQYF

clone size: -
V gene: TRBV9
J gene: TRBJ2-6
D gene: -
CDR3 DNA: TGTGCCAGCAGCGCAGCCTCTGGGGCCAACGTCCTGACTTTC
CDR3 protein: CASSAASGANVLTF

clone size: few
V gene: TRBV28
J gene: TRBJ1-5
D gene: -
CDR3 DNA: TGTGCCAGCAGTTTAATGGGGGGATGGAACAATCAGCCCCAGCATTTT
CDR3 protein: CASSLMGGWNNQPQHF

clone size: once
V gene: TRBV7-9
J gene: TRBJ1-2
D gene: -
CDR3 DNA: TGTGCCAGCAGCTTATCGGGCGTTGCGGTTGGCTACACCTTC
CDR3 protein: CASSLSGVAVGYTF

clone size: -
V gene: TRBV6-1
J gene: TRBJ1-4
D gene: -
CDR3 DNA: TGTGCCAGCAGTGAAGCGCCTAGGGGATTTGGAGGAAAACTGTTTTTT
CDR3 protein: CASSEAPRGFGGKLFF

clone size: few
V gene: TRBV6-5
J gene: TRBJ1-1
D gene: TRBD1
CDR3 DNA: TGTGCCAGCAGGTCCGGGACAGGGAATACTGAAGCTTTCTTT
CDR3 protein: CASRSGTGNTEAFF

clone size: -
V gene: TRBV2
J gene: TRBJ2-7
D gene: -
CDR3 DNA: TGTGCCAGCAGTGGGCAGGGGGAGCAGTACTTC
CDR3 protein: CASSGQGEQYF

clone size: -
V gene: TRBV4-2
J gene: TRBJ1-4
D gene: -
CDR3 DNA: TGTGCCAGCCGGCGCAGTAATGAAAAACTGTTTTTT
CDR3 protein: CASRRSNEKLFF

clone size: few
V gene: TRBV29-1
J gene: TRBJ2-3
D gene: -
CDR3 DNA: TGCAGCGTTAGGGCTGTAGGGGGGGATACGCAGTATTTT
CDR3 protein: CSVRAVGGDTQYF

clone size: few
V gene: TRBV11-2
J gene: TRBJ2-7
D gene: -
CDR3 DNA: TGTGCCAGCAGCTTATCCCGGGACACCTTCGGGGGCACCTACGAGCAGTACTTC
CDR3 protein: CASSLSRDTFGGTYEQYF

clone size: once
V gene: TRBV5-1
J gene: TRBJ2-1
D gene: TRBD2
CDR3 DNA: TGCGCCAGCAGCTTGCTAGCGGAATCCTACAATGAGCAGTTCTTC
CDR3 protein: CASSLLAESYNEQFF

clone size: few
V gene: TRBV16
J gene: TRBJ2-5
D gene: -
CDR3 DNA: TGTGCCAGCAGCCGCGTGGCAGTCGGGGAGACCCAGTACTTC
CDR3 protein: CASSRVAVGETQYF

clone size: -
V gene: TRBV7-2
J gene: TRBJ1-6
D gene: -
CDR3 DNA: TGTGCCAGCAGCTTCTTGGGCCCTTCCTCCAATTCACCCCTCCACTTT
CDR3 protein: CASSFLGPSSNSPLHF